This T cell receptor beta chain is drawn from a study of blood T cell repertoires in COVID-19. Study summary: Sites across the United States, Italy and Spain contributed samples from acute and convalescent COVID-19. T cells, B-cell-depleted T cells, or PBMCs supplied cDNA or gDNA.

The data were produced by immunoSEQ multiplex PCR, yet TCRdb's version contains in-frame clones alone and is incomplete. The sample holds some 150,000 clones; around 87% are singletons and the top ten take about 4%. This clone was found a few times. CDR3 length equals 12 residues. Source material: peripheral blood. The chain joins TRBV21-1 to TRBJ2-1; TRBD1 is taken as the D call from the table, unchecked against the DNA. TRBV21-1 represents a pseudogene. The TCR sequence derives from a woman aged 55-70 years with active or convalescent COVID-19. CDR3 sequence: CASSKEQFEQFF. For the CDR3, the DNA is TGTGCCAGCAGCAAAGAACAATTTGAGCAGTTCTTC.